The next 24 T cell receptor beta chains were all read from a single sample in a study of blood T cell repertoires in COVID-19. TCRdb keeps only in-frame clones here, not all; method: immunoSEQ multiplex PCR. The table records a few hundred thousand clones, roughly nine tenths of them present only once. The sample taken for sequencing was PBMCs or T cells enriched from blood (not recorded which). These receptor sequences come from a woman in her 30s who had recovered from COVID-19.

This chain joins TRBV20-1 and TRBJ2-1, with TRBD2 identical over 9 bases. CDR3 size: 16 residues. Germline V gives CDR1 DFQATT, CDR2 SNEGSKA (reference sequence). The junction had 11 bases not matched to a gene; V was cut back by 3 bases and J by 5 bases. Written as DNA, the CDR3 is TGCAGTGCTAGTCTGGCGGGAGGGCTTCGGGACAATGAGCAGTTCTTC. Amino acids: CSASLAGGLRDNEQFF.

This chain links TRBV28 with TRBJ2-3, with 7 bases that match TRBD2. CDR1 and CDR2 (germline): MDHEN, SYDVKM. CDR3 length equals 13 residues. V lost 5 bases, J lost 1 base, and 0 bases stayed unmatched. CDR3 nucleotide sequence: TGTGCCAGCAGTACTAGCGGCACAGATACGCAGTATTTT. Translated, it gives CASSTSGTDTQYF. Based on the CDR3 plus reference TRBV28 and TRBJ2-3, the full variable domain is DVKVTQSSRYLVKRTGEKVFLECVQDMDHENMFWYRQDPGLGLRLIYFSYDVKMKEKGDIPEGYSVSREKKERFSLILESASTNQTSMYLCASSTSGTDTQYFGPGTRLTVL.

V and J are TRBV9 and TRBJ2-3; TRBD1 agrees at 11 bases. V trimming: 0 bases; J trimming: 3 bases; junction bases outside the gene matches: 3. Germline CDR1 reads SGDLS; CDR2 reads YYNGEE. CDR3 length equals 16 residues. CDR3 nucleotides: TGTGCCAGCAGCGTAGGGACAGGGGGCTCGACAGATACGCAGTATTTT. It encodes CASSVGTGGSTDTQYF.

The table lists this clone with a few counts. The genes are TRBV7-8 and TRBJ1-1; D remains ambiguous. The V gene lost 5 bases and the J gene lost 3 bases, with 10 bases spanning the gap. This CDR3 comprises 13 residues. CDR1 and CDR2 from the germline V gene are SGHVS and FQNEAQ. CDR3 residues: CASSPDMYTEAFF. The CDR3 coding sequence is TGTGCCAGCAGCCCAGACATGTACACTGAAGCTTTCTTT.

The chain recombines TRBV7-2 with TRBJ2-7; D not certain. This CDR3 spans 13 amino acids. Germline assignment: CDR1 SGHTA and CDR2 FQGNSA. The V gene lost 1 base and the J gene lost 5 bases, with 9 bases spanning the gap. CDR3 bases: TGTGCCAGCAGCTTAGACCTAGACCACGAGCAGTACTTC. It codes for CASSLDLDHEQYF.

V usage is TRBV5-1 and J usage is TRBJ2-1; a possible D gene is TRBD2 (5 bases). This CDR3 region has 14 residues. Trimming took 5 bases from V and 1 from J, leaving 10 bases between them. Germline CDR1 is SGHRS and CDR2 is YFSETQ. The CDR3 loop reads CASREGISYNEQFF. The CDR3 bases are TGCGCCAGCAGAGAGGGAATATCCTACAATGAGCAGTTCTTC. Filled out from reference TRBV5-1 and TRBJ2-1, the complete variable domain reads KAGVTQTPRYLIKTRGQQVTLSCSPISGHRSVSWYQQTPGQGLQFLFEYFSETQRNKGNFPGRFSGRQFSNSRSEMNVSTLELGDSALYLCASREGISYNEQFFGPGTRLTVL.

The chain has TRBV5-8 and TRBJ1-2; D gene uncertain. Looked up from germline, CDR1 is SGHTS and CDR2 is YDEGEE. CDR3 length equals 13 residues. V lost 0 bases and J 1 base, leaving 4 bases between the germline ends. The CDR3 bases are TGTGCCAGCAGCTTGGACGGTAACTATGGCTACACCTTC. Encoded protein: CASSLDGNYGYTF.

This chain joins TRBV18 and TRBJ2-1, with D tentatively TRBD2 (5 bases). V dropped 1 base and J dropped 0 bases, with 10 bases sitting between them. This CDR3 is built from 16 residues. Germline V gives CDR1 KGHSH, CDR2 LQKENI. CDR3 DNA: TGTGCCAGCTCACCACAGGAGGTAAGCTCCTACAATGAGCAGTTCTTC. It codes for CASSPQEVSSYNEQFF.

The CDR3: CASSVEVRGNTIYF. In DNA form, the CDR3 reads TGTGCCAGCAGCGTAGAAGTGCGCGGAAACACCATATATTTT. The chain combines TRBV9 with TRBJ1-3; D not resolved. Germline CDR1 is SGDLS and CDR2 is YYNGEE. The V gene lost 0 bases and the J gene lost 4 bases, with 8 bases spanning the gap. This CDR3 is 14 amino acids long.

The genes are TRBV6-1 and TRBJ2-7; 7 bases align to TRBD2. V was clipped by 2 bases and J by 4 bases; unmatched bases: 11. Germline values: CDR1 MNHNS, CDR2 SASEGT. This CDR3 is 16 amino acids long. The CDR3 reads CASSELAATEGYEQYF. For the CDR3, the DNA is TGTGCCAGCAGTGAACTAGCGGCGACAGAGGGTTACGAGCAGTACTTC.

This clone was seen a handful of times. CDR3 DNA sequence: TGCGCCAGCATATTGGAGGGAATTTATGGCTACACCTTC. This gives the protein CASILEGIYGYTF. This chain connects TRBV10-1 to TRBJ1-2; no clear D gene. Trimming took off 7 bases at V and 5 bases at J, with 14 bases between the two ends. The CDR3 is 13 amino acids. Germline assignment: CDR1 WNHNN and CDR2 SYGVQD (reference sequence).

The chain combines TRBV11-2 with TRBJ1-5, with TRBD1 identical over 9 bases. CDR3 length: 15 amino acids. Germline V gene data show CDR1 as SGHAT and CDR2 as FQNNGV. V lost 5 bases, J lost 6 bases, and 8 bases stayed unmatched. Here the CDR3 DNA reads TGTGCCAGCAGCCCCGGGACAGGGATCCGTCAGCCCCAGCATTTT. It yields the protein CASSPGTGIRQPQHF.

This chain uses TRBV5-1 with TRBJ2-3; 7 bases map to TRBD2. The CDR3 runs 15 residues. Germline CDR1 and CDR2: SGHRS and YFSETQ. After removal of 2 bases from V and 2 bases from J, the junction contained 5 bases not matched to a gene. In nucleotides, the CDR3 is TGCGCCAGCAGCTTCAGTCTAGCGGACACAGATACGCAGTATTTT. Protein product: CASSFSLADTDTQYF.

The V and J genes are TRBV21-1 and TRBJ1-2. TRBV21-1 is an annotated pseudogene. CDR3 size: 16 residues. As DNA, the CDR3 is TGTGCCAGCAGCAAAGCGCTAGAGGGTCCGGGCTATGGCTACACCTTC. It encodes CASSKALEGPGYGYTF.

This clone was seen a few times. The chain employs TRBV7-2 and TRBJ1-1; 8 nucleotides line up with TRBD1. Germline V gene data show CDR1 as SGHTA and CDR2 as FQGNSA. There are 13 residues in the CDR3. With V trimmed by 5 bases and J by 4 bases, 3 bases remained unmatched. The CDR3 is CASSTTGGTEAFF. The CDR3, as DNA: TGTGCCAGCAGCACCACAGGGGGCACTGAAGCTTTCTTT.

This rearrangement joins TRBV7-6 to TRBJ2-3, with unresolved D. The CDR3 loop spans 12 amino acids. Germline CDR1 reads SGHVS; CDR2 reads FNYEAQ. V dropped 5 bases and J dropped 5 bases, with 8 bases sitting between them. The CDR3 nucleotides read TGTGCCAGCAGCCACTTTAGAGATACGCAGTATTTT. As protein: CASSHFRDTQYF.

The V and J genes are TRBV6-1 and TRBJ1-5; D remains unclear. Trimming removed 3 bases at V and 0 bases at J, with 9 bases between. The germline V gene encodes CDR1 MNHNS and CDR2 SASEGT. The CDR3 covers 15 residues. The CDR3 loop is CASSETGYSNQPQHF. The CDR3 DNA follows: TGTGCCAGCAGTGAGACTGGTTATAGCAATCAGCCCCAGCATTTT.

The gene calls are TRBV19 and TRBJ1-1; TRBD1 agrees at 9 bases. The CDR3 has 15 residues. Germline V gene data show CDR1 as LNHDA and CDR2 as SQIVND (reference sequence). Trimming took 5 bases from V and 3 from J; bases not matched to a gene: 7. CDR3 protein: CASSLGQGKDTEAFF. DNA for the CDR3: TGTGCCAGTAGTTTGGGACAGGGTAAAGACACTGAAGCTTTCTTT.

V usage is TRBV6-5 and J usage is TRBJ2-7; 14 nucleotides match TRBD2. The germline V gene encodes CDR1 MNHEY and CDR2 SVGAGI. CDR3 length: 15 residues. Trimming took 5 bases from V and 7 from J; bases not matched to a gene: 7. CDR3 amino acids: CASSRLAGGPGEQYF. CDR3 DNA sequence: TGTGCCAGCAGTAGACTAGCGGGAGGGCCGGGGGAGCAGTACTTC.

There are a few counts of this clone. This sample includes further DNA sequences coding for the same CDR3. J is TRBJ1-5 and V is TRBV19; no clear D gene. Germline loops: CDR1 LNHDA, CDR2 SQIVND (reference sequence). V was shortened by 2 bases and J by 0 bases, with 5 bases between the two germline ends. The CDR3 runs to 14 residues. The CDR3, as DNA: TGTGCCAGTAGTATACGGGATAGCAATCAGCCCCAGCATTTT. It codes for CASSIRDSNQPQHF.

J is TRBJ1-6 and V is TRBV19; D call uncertain. V was pared by 3 bases and J by 6 bases, with 12 bases between. Germline V lookup: CDR1 LNHDA, CDR2 SQIVND (reference sequence). The CDR3 contains 15 residues. DNA for the CDR3: TGTGCCAGTAGTATGCGTGGGGAGGGTAATTCACCCCTCCACTTT. It is translated as CASSMRGEGNSPLHF.

V and J are TRBV15 and TRBJ1-2, with 8 bases identical to TRBD1. The CDR3 contains 14 residues. Germline assignment: CDR1 LNHNV and CDR2 YYDKDF (reference sequence). V lost 3 bases to trimming and J lost 4 bases; unmatched junction nucleotides: 4. The CDR3 region is CATSRAGTGYGYTF. The CDR3 DNA sequence: TGTGCCACCAGCAGGGCCGGGACAGGCTATGGCTACACCTTC.

V is TRBV6-5 and J is TRBJ2-7; 10 bases map to TRBD2. Per germline, CDR1 MNHEY and CDR2 SVGAGI. The CDR3 is 15 residues long. J lost 5 bases, V lost 5 bases, and 9 bases had no gene match. The CDR3 DNA sequence: TGTGCCAGCAGTCCCTTAGTAGCGGGAGGTCACGAGCAGTACTTC. It codes for CASSPLVAGGHEQYF.

This CDR3 reads CASSLDLSAYEQYF. Written as DNA, the CDR3 is TGTGCCAGCAGTTTAGATCTAAGTGCCTACGAGCAGTACTTC. This chain uses TRBV28 with TRBJ2-7; D remains ambiguous. Germline CDR1 is MDHEN and CDR2 is SYDVKM. The CDR3 covers 14 residues. V was pared by 2 bases and J by 2 bases, with 10 bases between.